In its sample, the clone carrying this T cell receptor beta chain was seen a few times. TCRdb's copy holds only in-frame clones and misses some; the assay was immunoSEQ multiplex PCR. Counted here are under 200,000 clones, roughly nine tenths occurring once; the ten biggest clones make up about 11%. V dropped 3 bases and J dropped 5 bases, with 7 bases sitting between them. The germline V gene encodes CDR1 SGHTA and CDR2 FQGNSA. The CDR3 runs 12 residues. As for time point: blood 4 weeks post-SBRT, at nephrectomy. Indicated treatment: 15 Gy SBRT to primary tumor, nephrectomy 4 weeks later. Nephrectomy followed 15 Gy stereotactic body radiation by 4 weeks. The source of the sample is a study of radiation and T cells in renal cell carcinoma.

The chain combines TRBV7-2 with TRBJ2-5; D is unclear. This clonotype was obtained from a woman aged 50 to 65 with renal cell carcinoma. Here the sequenced sample was blood, taken from a patient whose treatment included radiotherapy and nephrectomy. The CDR3 loop reads CASSFLTETQYF. The CDR3 DNA reads as TGTGCCAGCAGCTTCCTTACGGAGACCCAGTACTTC.